What follows are 27 T cell receptor beta chains derived from one specimen sequenced in a study of persistence of HIV-infected CD4 T cells. The stimulus was lysate of CMV-infected fibroblasts, about 10 ug/mL. CD40L-negative CD69-negative CD45RO-high memory CD4+ T cells were sorted as populations depleted of antigen-responding cells. This was the immunoSEQ version 4 assay in survey mode. The assay was immunoSEQ multiplex PCR, and TCRdb's table has in-frame clones only and misses some. The table includes about 48,000 clones, over 70% detected once. The antigens of these receptors remain unknown. The material sequenced was CD4+ T cells sorted from PBMCs after 18-hour stimulation, taken from a patient who received antiretroviral therapy. The receptors come from an adult man with HIV who was CMV-seropositive.

This clone has only a few counts. The V and J genes are TRBV6-5 and TRBJ1-2, with D possibly being TRBD1 (5 bases). Germline assignment: CDR1 MNHEY and CDR2 SVGAGI. V dropped 0 bases and J dropped 2 bases, with 10 bases sitting between them. The CDR3 extends over 15 amino acids. Here the CDR3 reads CASSYSRQGNYGYTF. As DNA, the CDR3 is TGTGCCAGCAGTTACTCGAGGCAGGGCAACTATGGCTACACCTTC.

This chain connects TRBV3-1 (or the pseudogene TRBV3-2) to TRBJ1-2; 11 bases match TRBD1. Germline assignment: CDR1 LGHDT and CDR2 YNNKEL (reference sequence). The CDR3 is 17 residues long. V was pared by 8 bases and J by 0 bases, with 11 bases of the junction left unmatched. The CDR3 reads CASAIRDRGWSNYGYTF. In nucleotides, the CDR3 is TGTGCCAGCGCCATCCGGGACAGGGGGTGGTCTAACTATGGCTACACCTTC.

This clone was seen a handful of times. The chain uses TRBV7-9 and TRBJ2-4; 7 positions match TRBD1. The CDR3 runs 15 residues. Germline trimming cut 3 bases from V and 2 bases from J; bases unmatched to any gene: 4. Germline V lookup: CDR1 SEHNR, CDR2 FQNEAQ (reference sequence). The CDR3 region has the DNA TGTGCCAGCAGCTTGGTGGGACAGACCAAAAACATTCAGTACTTC. Translation: CASSLVGQTKNIQYF.

V is TRBV4-2 and J is TRBJ1-3, with D possibly matching TRBD1 (5 bases). CDR1 and CDR2 from the germline V gene are LGHNA and YNFKEQ. V was pared by 0 bases and J by 4 bases, with 10 bases between. The CDR3 runs 15 residues. The CDR3 loop reads CASSQDRDSGNTIYF. For the CDR3, the DNA is TGTGCCAGCAGCCAAGACAGGGACTCGGGAAACACCATATATTTT.

The chain couples TRBV7-9 to TRBJ1-5, with unresolved D. V lost 5 bases and J lost 1, with 9 bases in between. The CDR3 is 14 amino acids. Germline CDR1 and CDR2: SEHNR and FQNEAQ (reference sequence). CDR3 residues: CASSPSASNQPQHF. The CDR3 region has the DNA TGTGCCAGCAGCCCGTCCGCGAGCAATCAGCCCCAGCATTTT.

This chain uses TRBV3-1 (or the pseudogene TRBV3-2) with TRBJ2-5, with unresolved D. Germline assignment: CDR1 LGHDT and CDR2 YNNKEL (reference sequence). The CDR3 is made up of 12 amino acids. V shed 1 base and J shed 2 bases, with 2 bases lying between them. This chain's CDR3 is CASSQGQETQYF. The CDR3 DNA is TGTGCCAGCAGCCAAGGACAAGAGACCCAGTACTTC.

The rearrangement uses TRBV6-5 and TRBJ1-3; 9 bases align to TRBD1. CDR1 is MNHEY, CDR2 SVGAGI, per germline. CDR3 length equals 13 residues. V shed 6 bases, J shed 3 bases, and the junction held 0 bases outside the gene matches. CDR3 protein: CASRDRGGNTIYF. CDR3 nucleotides: TGTGCCAGCAGGGACAGGGGTGGAAACACCATATATTTT.

The genes are TRBV4-1 and TRBJ1-5; the D gene is possibly TRBD1 (6 bases). The CDR3 has 17 amino acids. CDR1 is MGHRA and CDR2 is YSYEKL in the germline V gene. Trimming cost V 2 bases and J 2 bases, with 16 bases left between them. Here the CDR3 DNA reads TGCGCCAGCAGCCAATACACAGGGAAAGTAGGCAATCAGCCCCAGCATTTT. Protein sequence: CASSQYTGKVGNQPQHF.

This chain links TRBV30 with TRBJ1-1; tentatively, D is TRBD1 (6 bases). Trimming left V 2 bases short and J 5 bases short, with 21 bases between. Per germline, CDR1 GTSNPN and CDR2 SVGIG (reference sequence). CDR3 length equals 16 residues. In nucleotides, the CDR3 is TGTGCCTGGAGTAAGAGGAGCACAGGGTCGAGTACTGAAGCTTTCTTT. It is translated as CAWSKRSTGSSTEAFF.

The table lists this clone with a few counts. The gene calls are TRBV7-9 and TRBJ2-1; a weak D match, TRBD2 (6 bases). CDR1 is SEHNR, CDR2 FQNEAQ, per germline (reference sequence). CDR3 length: 16 amino acids. Between the trimmed V and J ends, which lost 4 bases and 0 bases, there was a span of 13 bases. This CDR3 reads CASSSSGSFSYNEQFF. CDR3 sequence (DNA): TGTGCCAGCAGCTCATCCGGGAGCTTCTCCTACAATGAGCAGTTCTTC.

V usage is TRBV5-6 and J usage is TRBJ1-2; D gene uncertain. Trimming shortened V by 4 bases and J by 4 bases, and 11 bases separated the two germline ends. Germline loops: CDR1 SGHDT, CDR2 YYEEEE. The CDR3 covers 13 residues. CDR3 sequence reads: CASSGNSVYGYTF. DNA of the CDR3: TGTGCCAGCAGCGGTAACAGCGTCTATGGCTACACCTTC. Together with reference TRBV5-6 and TRBJ1-2, the CDR3 gives the full variable domain: DAGVTQSPTHLIKTRGQQVTLRCSPKSGHDTVSWYQQALGQGPQFIFQYYEEEERQRGNFPDRFSGHQFPNYSSELNVNALLLGDSALYLCASSGNSVYGYTFGSGTRLTVV.

V gene TRBV19 combines with J gene TRBJ1-1; TRBD1 matches 7 bases. With 5 bases clipped from V and 6 bases from J, the junction kept 6 bases outside the gene matches. The CDR3 loop spans 13 amino acids. Germline V gene lookup returns CDR1 LNHDA and CDR2 SQIVND (reference sequence). CDR3 region: CASSHTGEAEAFF. The CDR3 DNA follows: TGTGCCAGTAGTCACACAGGGGAGGCTGAAGCTTTCTTT.

The CDR3 reads CASSRLWGGSEAFF. In nucleotides, the CDR3 is TGCGCCAGCAGCCGCCTTTGGGGCGGGTCTGAAGCTTTCTTT. The chain employs TRBV4-1 and TRBJ1-1, with a weak D call TRBD1 (5 bases). This CDR3 has 14 amino acids. Germline CDR1 MGHRA, CDR2 YSYEKL. Trimming left V 4 bases short and J 6 bases short, with 15 bases between.

The rearrangement uses TRBV2 and TRBJ2-5; 9 nucleotides agree with TRBD2. Germline CDR1 SNHLY, CDR2 FYNNEI. J lost 4 bases, V lost 7 bases, and 10 bases had no gene match. The CDR3 is 15 residues long. The CDR3: CASNFQRGVRETQYF. The CDR3 DNA sequence: TGTGCCAGCAACTTCCAGCGGGGGGTACGAGAGACCCAGTACTTC.

The chain recombines TRBV30 with TRBJ1-3; possibly TRBD1 for D (6 bases). This CDR3 region has 15 residues. V gave up 2 bases and J gave up 0 bases, with 11 bases separating them. CDR1 and CDR2 from the germline V gene are GTSNPN and SVGIG (reference sequence). The CDR3 region is CAWSTGTSSGNTIYF. The CDR3, as DNA: TGTGCCTGGAGTACCGGGACAAGCTCTGGAAACACCATATATTTT.

The chain employs TRBV5-4 and TRBJ2-3; 9 bases are shared with TRBD2. Germline V lookup: CDR1 SGHNT, CDR2 YYREEE (reference sequence). Trimming removed 4 bases from V and 2 bases from J; junction bases left unmatched: 8. The CDR3 is 16 amino acids. CDR3 residues: CASSGERGVLTDTQYF. The DNA of the CDR3 is TGTGCCAGCAGCGGGGAGCGGGGGGTCCTCACAGATACGCAGTATTTT.

This rearrangement joins TRBV6-1 to TRBJ2-7; no firm D call. Germline CDR1 and CDR2: MNHNS and SASEGT. Deletions cut 2 bases from V and 5 bases from J, with 16 bases between. The CDR3 is made up of 15 amino acids. The CDR3 nucleotides read TGTGCCAGCAGTGAATCTTTCTTCAGAGTCCACGAGCAGTACTTC. As protein: CASSESFFRVHEQYF.

This chain connects TRBV2 to TRBJ1-4; a possible D gene is TRBD1 (5 bases). Germline loops: CDR1 SNHLY, CDR2 FYNNEI. Trimming pared 7 bases from V and 2 bases from J, leaving 23 bases between. The CDR3 totals 18 residues. CDR3 amino acids: CASKRSGTNPMTNEKLFF. Here the CDR3 DNA reads TGTGCCAGCAAGCGGTCAGGGACGAATCCGATGACTAATGAAAAACTGTTTTTT.

V gene TRBV5-1 combines with J gene TRBJ2-6, with D possibly being TRBD1 or TRBD2 (5 bases each). The V end lost 8 bases, the J end lost 2 bases, and 17 bases lay between the germline ends. The CDR3 runs to 16 residues. Looked up from germline, CDR1 is SGHRS and CDR2 is YFSETQ. In DNA form, the CDR3 reads TGCGCCAGTCAGGGACCGACTCATCCTGGGGCCAACGTCCTGACTTTC. Translating gives CASQGPTHPGANVLTF.

The CDR3 DNA sequence: TGTGCCAGCAGCTTAGGGACGGACATTGCAACTAATGAAAAACTGTTTTTT. It is translated as CASSLGTDIATNEKLFF. The rearrangement uses TRBV11-2 and TRBJ1-4, with D possibly matching TRBD1 (5 bases). V dropped 1 base and J dropped 0 bases, with 12 bases sitting between them. The CDR3 extends over 17 amino acids. CDR1 is SGHAT and CDR2 is FQNNGV in the germline V gene.

The rearrangement uses TRBV11-2 and TRBJ2-3; 10 bases line up with TRBD2. Germline V gene data show CDR1 as SGHAT and CDR2 as FQNNGV. The CDR3 loop spans 18 amino acids. The V segment lost 5 bases and the J segment 5 bases; nucleotides outside the gene matches: 16. CDR3 nucleotides: TGTGCCAGCAGCCCGAGGGCTAGCGGGAGCGTCGGGGGAGATACGCAGTATTTT. The encoded protein is CASSPRASGSVGGDTQYF.

The chain is built from TRBV10-3 and TRBJ2-5, with TRBD2 identical over 13 bases. Germline V gives CDR1 ENHRY, CDR2 SYGVKD. CDR3 length: 16 residues. J was trimmed by 0 bases and V by 6 bases; bases with no gene match: 4. The CDR3 nucleotides read TGTGCCATCAGGACTAGCGGGGGGCCGTACCAAGAGACCCAGTACTTC. Translating gives CAIRTSGGPYQETQYF.

This clone was seen only a few times. V gene TRBV20-1 combines with J gene TRBJ1-2; D not resolved. Germline assignment: CDR1 DFQATT and CDR2 SNEGSKA (reference sequence). CDR3 size: 11 residues. V shed 5 bases and J shed 4 bases, with 8 bases lying between them. The CDR3 DNA reads as TGCAGTGCTTTACTCGGCTATGGCTACACCTTC. It codes for CSALLGYGYTF.

The J gene is TRBJ1-5, the V gene TRBV15; TRBD1 might be the D (5 bases). CDR3 length equals 15 residues. Germline V gene lookup returns CDR1 LNHNV and CDR2 YYDKDF (reference sequence). Trimming took off 5 bases at V and 0 bases at J, with 11 bases between the two ends. The CDR3 DNA reads TGTGCCACCAGCTCCGACAGCCATAGCAATCAGCCCCAGCATTTT. Translating gives CATSSDSHSNQPQHF.

This rearrangement joins TRBV6-1 to TRBJ1-5; no reliable D call. V shed 0 bases and J shed 5 bases, with 5 bases lying between them. Germline CDR1 MNHNS, CDR2 SASEGT. The CDR3 consists of 13 residues. CDR3 sequence: CASSEAPDQPQHF. The CDR3 DNA sequence: TGTGCCAGCAGTGAAGCTCCGGATCAGCCCCAGCATTTT.

The chain uses TRBV7-9 and TRBJ1-1, with 9 bases that match TRBD1. The germline V gene has CDR1 SEHNR and CDR2 FQNEAQ (reference sequence). With 5 bases clipped from V and 10 bases from J, the junction kept 5 bases outside the gene matches. The CDR3 has 12 amino acids. This chain's CDR3 is CASSPLDRGAFF. The DNA of the CDR3 is TGTGCCAGCAGCCCGCTGGACAGGGGAGCTTTCTTT.

In this sample, this clone turned up once. V and J are TRBV19 and TRBJ2-1; TRBD1 agrees at 7 bases. The V gene's germline CDR1 is LNHDA and CDR2 SQIVND (reference sequence). The length of the CDR3 is 15 residues. V lost 4 bases, J lost 3 bases, and 6 bases stayed unmatched. The CDR3 reads CASSRAGTVYNEQFF. The DNA of the CDR3 is TGTGCCAGTAGTAGAGCAGGGACAGTCTACAATGAGCAGTTCTTC.